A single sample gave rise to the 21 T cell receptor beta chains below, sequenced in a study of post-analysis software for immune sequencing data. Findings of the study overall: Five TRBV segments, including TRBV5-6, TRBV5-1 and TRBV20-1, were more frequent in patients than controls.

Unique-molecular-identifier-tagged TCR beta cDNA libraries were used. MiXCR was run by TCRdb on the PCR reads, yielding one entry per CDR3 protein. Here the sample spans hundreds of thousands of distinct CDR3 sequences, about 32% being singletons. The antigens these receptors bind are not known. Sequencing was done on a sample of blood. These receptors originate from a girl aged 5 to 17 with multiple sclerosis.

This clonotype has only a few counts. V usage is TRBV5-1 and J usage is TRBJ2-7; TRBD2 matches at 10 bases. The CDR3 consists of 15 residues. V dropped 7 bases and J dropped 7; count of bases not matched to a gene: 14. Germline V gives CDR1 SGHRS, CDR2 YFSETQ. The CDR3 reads CASAIGLAGEREQYF. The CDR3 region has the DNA TGCGCCAGCGCCATTGGTCTAGCGGGAGAACGGGAGCAGTACTTC.

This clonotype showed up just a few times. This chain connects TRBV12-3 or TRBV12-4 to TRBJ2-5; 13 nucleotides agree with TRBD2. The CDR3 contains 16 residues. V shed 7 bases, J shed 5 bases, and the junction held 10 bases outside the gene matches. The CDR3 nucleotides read TGTGCCAGCACCTCGACTAGCGGGGGGCCGAGGGAGACCCAGTACTTC. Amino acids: CASTSTSGGPRETQYF.

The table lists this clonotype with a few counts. The CDR3 region is CASSANGGAETQYF. CDR3 coding DNA: TGTGCCAGCAGCGCGAATGGGGGGGCTGAGACCCAGTACTTC. This rearrangement joins TRBV12-3 or TRBV12-4 to TRBJ2-7; D is perhaps TRBD2 (7 bases). The J call may not be correct, given that the DNA end is closer to TRBJ2-5. CDR3 size: 14 residues.

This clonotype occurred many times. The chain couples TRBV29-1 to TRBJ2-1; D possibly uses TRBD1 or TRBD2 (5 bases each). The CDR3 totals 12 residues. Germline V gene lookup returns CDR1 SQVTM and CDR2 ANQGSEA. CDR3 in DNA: TGCGCCTCGGGTTTCCGGGACCATGAGCAGTTCTTC. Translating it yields CASGFRDHEQFF.

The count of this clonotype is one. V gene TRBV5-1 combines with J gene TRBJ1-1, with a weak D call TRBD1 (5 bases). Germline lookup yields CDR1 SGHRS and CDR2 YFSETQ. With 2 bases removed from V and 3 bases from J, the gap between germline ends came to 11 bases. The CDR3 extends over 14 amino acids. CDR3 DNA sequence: TGCGCCAGCAGCTTCGGGGCCCGGGACACTGAAGCTTTCTTT. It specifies CASSFGARDTEAFF.

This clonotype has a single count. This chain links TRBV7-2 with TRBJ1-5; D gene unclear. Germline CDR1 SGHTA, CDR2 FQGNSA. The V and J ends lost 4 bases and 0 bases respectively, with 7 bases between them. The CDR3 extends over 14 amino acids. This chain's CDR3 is CASSSQYSNQPQHF. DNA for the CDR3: TGTGCCAGCAGCTCTCAATATAGCAATCAGCCCCAGCATTTT.

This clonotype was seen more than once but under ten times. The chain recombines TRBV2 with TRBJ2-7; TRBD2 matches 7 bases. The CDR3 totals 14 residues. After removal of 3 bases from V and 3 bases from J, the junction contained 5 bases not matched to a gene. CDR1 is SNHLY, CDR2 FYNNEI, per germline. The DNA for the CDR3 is TGTGCCAGCAGTGAGTGGGCTAGCGGCTACGAGCAGTACTTC. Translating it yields CASSEWASGYEQYF.

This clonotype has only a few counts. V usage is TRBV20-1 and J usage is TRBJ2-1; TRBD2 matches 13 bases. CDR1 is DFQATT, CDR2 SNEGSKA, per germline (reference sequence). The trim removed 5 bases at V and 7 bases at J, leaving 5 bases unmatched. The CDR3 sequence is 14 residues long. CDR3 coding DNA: TGCAGTGCTCGACTAGCGGGAGGATTAAATGAGCAGTTCTTC. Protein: CSARLAGGLNEQFF.

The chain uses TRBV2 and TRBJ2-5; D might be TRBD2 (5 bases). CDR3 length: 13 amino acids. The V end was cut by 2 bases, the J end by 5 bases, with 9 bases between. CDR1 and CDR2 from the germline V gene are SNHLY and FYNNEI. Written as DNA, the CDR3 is TGTGCCAGCAGTGAAAGAGGGTGGGAGACCCAGTACTTC. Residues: CASSERGWETQYF.

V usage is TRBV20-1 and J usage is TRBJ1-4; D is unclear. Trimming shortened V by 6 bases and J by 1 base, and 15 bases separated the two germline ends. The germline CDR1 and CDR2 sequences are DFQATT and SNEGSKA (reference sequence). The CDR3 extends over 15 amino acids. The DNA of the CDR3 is TGCAGTGCACCCTTTTCTTGGGTAACTAATGAAAAACTGTTTTTT. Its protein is CSAPFSWVTNEKLFF.

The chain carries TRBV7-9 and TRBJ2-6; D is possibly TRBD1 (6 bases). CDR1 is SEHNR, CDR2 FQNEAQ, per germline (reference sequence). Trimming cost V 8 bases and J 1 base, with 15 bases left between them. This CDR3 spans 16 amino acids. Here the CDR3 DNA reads TGTGCCAGCTCTTCCGGGACAAGTTCTGGGGCCAACGTCCTGACTTTC. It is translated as CASSSGTSSGANVLTF.

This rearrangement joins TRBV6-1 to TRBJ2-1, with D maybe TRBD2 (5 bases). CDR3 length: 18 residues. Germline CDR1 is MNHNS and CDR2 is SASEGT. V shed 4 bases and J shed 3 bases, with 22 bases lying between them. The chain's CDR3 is CASSGHGSGVGDYNEQFF. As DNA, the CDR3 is TGTGCCAGCAGTGGACATGGTTCCGGGGTCGGGGACTACAATGAGCAGTTCTTC.

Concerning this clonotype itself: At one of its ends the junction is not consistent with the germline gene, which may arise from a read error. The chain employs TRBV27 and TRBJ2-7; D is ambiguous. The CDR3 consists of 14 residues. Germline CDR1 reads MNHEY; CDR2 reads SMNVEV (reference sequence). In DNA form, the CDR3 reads TGTGCCAGCAGTTTATACCCGGAATACTACGGGCAGTACTTC. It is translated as CASSLYPEYYGQYF.

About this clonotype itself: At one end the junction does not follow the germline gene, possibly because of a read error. The CDR3 region has the DNA TGCGCCAGCACCGGACAGGAATCAGATACGCAATATTTT. It translates to CASTGQESDTQYF. The chain recombines TRBV5-1 with TRBJ2-3; 7 nucleotides match TRBD1. Germline CDR1 reads SGHRS; CDR2 reads YFSETQ. This CDR3 is built from 13 residues.

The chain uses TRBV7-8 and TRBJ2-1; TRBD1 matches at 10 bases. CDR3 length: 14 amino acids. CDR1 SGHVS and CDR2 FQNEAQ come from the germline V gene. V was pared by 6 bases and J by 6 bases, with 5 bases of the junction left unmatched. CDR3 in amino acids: CASSDRGRVNEQFF. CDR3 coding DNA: TGTGCCAGCAGTGACAGGGGGCGAGTCAATGAGCAGTTCTTC.

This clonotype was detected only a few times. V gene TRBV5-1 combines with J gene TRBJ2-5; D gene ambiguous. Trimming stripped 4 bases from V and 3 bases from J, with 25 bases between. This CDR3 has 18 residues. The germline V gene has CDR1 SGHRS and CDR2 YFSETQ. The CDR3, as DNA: TGCGCCAGCAGCCGCCGGTCTTCAACTCCCCAGGCCAAAGAGACCCAGTACTTC. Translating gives CASSRRSSTPQAKETQYF.

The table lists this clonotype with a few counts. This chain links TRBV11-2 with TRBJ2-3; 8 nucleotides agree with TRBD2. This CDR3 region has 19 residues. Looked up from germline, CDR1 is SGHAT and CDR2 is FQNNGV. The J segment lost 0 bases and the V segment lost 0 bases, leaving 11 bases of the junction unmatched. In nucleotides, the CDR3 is TGTGCCAGCAGCTTAGATCCCCCAACAGCGGGAGTGAGCACAGATACGCAGTATTTT. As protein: CASSLDPPTAGVSTDTQYF.

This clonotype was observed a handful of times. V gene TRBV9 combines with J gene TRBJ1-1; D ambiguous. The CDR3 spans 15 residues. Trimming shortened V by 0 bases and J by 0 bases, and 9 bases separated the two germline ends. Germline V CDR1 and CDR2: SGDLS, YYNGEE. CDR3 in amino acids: CASSVVARMNTEAFF. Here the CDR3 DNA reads TGTGCCAGCAGCGTAGTGGCCCGCATGAACACTGAAGCTTTCTTT.

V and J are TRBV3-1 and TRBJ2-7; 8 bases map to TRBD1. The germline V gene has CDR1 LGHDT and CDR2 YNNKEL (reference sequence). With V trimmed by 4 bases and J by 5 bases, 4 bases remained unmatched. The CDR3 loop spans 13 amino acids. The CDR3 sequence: CASSLRQGNEQYF. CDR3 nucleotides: TGTGCCAGCAGCCTCCGACAGGGGAACGAGCAGTACTTC.

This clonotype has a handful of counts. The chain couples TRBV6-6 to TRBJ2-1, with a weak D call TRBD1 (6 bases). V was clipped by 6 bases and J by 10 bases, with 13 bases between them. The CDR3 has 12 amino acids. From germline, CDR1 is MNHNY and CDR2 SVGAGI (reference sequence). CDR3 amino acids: CASRRQVPEQFF. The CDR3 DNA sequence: TGTGCCAGCAGGCGACAGGTCCCCGAGCAGTTCTTC.

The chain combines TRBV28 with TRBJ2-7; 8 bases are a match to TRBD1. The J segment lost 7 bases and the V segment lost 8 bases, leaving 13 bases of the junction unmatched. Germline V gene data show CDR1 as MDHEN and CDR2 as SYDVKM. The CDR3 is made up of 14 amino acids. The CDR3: CASHMDRAGREQYF. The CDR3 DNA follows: TGTGCCAGCCATATGGACAGGGCGGGTAGGGAGCAGTACTTC.